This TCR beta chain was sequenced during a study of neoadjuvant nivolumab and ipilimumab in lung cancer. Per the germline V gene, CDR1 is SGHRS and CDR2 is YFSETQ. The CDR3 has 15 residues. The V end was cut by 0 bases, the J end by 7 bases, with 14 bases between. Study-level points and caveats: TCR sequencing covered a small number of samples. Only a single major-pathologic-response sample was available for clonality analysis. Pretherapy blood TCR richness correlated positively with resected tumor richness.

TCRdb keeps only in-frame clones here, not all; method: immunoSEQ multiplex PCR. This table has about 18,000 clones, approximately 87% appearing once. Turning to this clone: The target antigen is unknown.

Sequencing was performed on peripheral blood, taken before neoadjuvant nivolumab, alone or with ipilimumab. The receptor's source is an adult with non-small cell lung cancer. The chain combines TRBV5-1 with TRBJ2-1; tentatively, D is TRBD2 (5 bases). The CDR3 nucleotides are TGCGCCAGCAGCTTGGAACCGGGAACGAGGAATGAGCAGTTCTTC. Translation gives CASSLEPGTRNEQFF.